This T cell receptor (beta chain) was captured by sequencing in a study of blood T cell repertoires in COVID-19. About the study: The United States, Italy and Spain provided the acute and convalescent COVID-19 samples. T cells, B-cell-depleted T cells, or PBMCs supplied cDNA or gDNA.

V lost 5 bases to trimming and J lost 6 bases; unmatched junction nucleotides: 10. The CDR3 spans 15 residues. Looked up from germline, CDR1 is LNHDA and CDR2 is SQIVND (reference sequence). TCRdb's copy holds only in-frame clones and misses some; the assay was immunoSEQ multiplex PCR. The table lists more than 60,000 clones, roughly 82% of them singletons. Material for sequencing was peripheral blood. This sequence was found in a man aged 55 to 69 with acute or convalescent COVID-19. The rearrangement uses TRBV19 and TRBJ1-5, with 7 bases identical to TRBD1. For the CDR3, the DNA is TGTGCCAGTAGTGCCCGACAGGGTGATATTCAGCCCCAGCATTTT. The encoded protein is CASSARQGDIQPQHF.